This TCR beta chain derives from a study of T cells in localized non-small cell lung cancer (dated by TCRdb to about 2020). The study in broad terms: Comparing tumors with uninvolved tumor-adjacent lungs, the study looked at the T cell repertoires of a few hundred patients with early-stage NSCLC. The cohort was made up of fewer than 250 treatment-naive NSCLC patients whose localized lung tumors had been resected. The mean age of the NSCLC patients was 50 to 85 years, with 120 to 150 men and 95 to 110 women. The study at large found these results: Of the top 100 tumor clones, a median of 57 were detected in paired uninvolved adjacent lung; about 28 were also among that lung's top 100. Multi-region tumor sequencing was not performed, so intratumor heterogeneity could not be excluded. Higher blood T cell density associated with longer overall survival, while higher adjacent-lung clonality associated with shorter survival. Uninvolved tumor-adjacent lung showed the highest T cell clonality, higher than tumor, which suggests more focused antigenic responses in the adjacent lung. Because the study design was exploratory, TCR variables were selected using unadjusted p-values without false-discovery rate correction.

At diagnosis, peripheral blood, uninvolved tumor-adjacent lung and tumor were collected and stored as a combination of fresh-frozen and FFPE material. Blood samples were analyzed as peripheral blood mononuclear cells for TCR repertoire profiling. TCR beta CDR3 regions were sequenced from DNA using the immunoSEQ Assay. The paper's processing steps were these. To compute T cell density, TCR beta template counts were normalized to usable DNA, which was estimated by amplifying housekeeping genes. Richness was estimated with the preseqR package, extrapolating to 400,000 templates for PBMC samples and 120,000 templates for tissue samples. Clonality was defined by subtracting Pielou's evenness from one. Differential abundance testing on productive amino-acid clonotypes, with a minimum total count of 5 and an alpha of 0.1, was used to identify tissue-enriched TCRs. The Jaccard Index and the Morisita Overlap Index were used to quantify repertoire overlap between compartments. TCR beta CDR3s were clustered by GLIPH together with public tetramer-defined viral CDR3s, and at least three viral sequences plus V-gene enrichment were required for viral motifs. In TCRdb, the immuneACCESS table is reduced to in-frame sequences with V and J assigned. These tables do not hold every clone; where another copy was compared, an unresolved V gene accounts for under half, and the others remain unexplained. The D gene and trimming were derived from the DNA, and the V and J assignments and clone size from that table. Counted in this sample were about 62,000 clones; 80% to 90% of them appeared once. The ten largest clones represent around 4.6% of the sample.

The CDR3 runs 10 residues from the cysteine to the phenylalanine. The sequence is cut down to CDR3 DNA, 30 bases in frame from base 1. Looking up the germline V gene yields CDR1 SQVTM and CDR2 ANQGSEA. V is cut by 5 bases and J by 6 bases, and the space between the germline ends is 7 bases. This clone was seen only a few times. The antigen this receptor binds is unknown. Qualities for individual bases were not recorded, and no much larger clone is one base off. The sequence joins TRBV29-1 to TRBJ1-1; the D gene cannot be named for sure. This material consisted of PBMCs, taken before any cancer treatment. This clonotype was obtained from a man between 40 and 70 years old with stage II lung adenocarcinoma. CDR3 sequence: CSVYSPEAFF. In nucleotide form, the sequence is TGCAGCGTTTATAGCCCTGAAGCTTTCTTT.